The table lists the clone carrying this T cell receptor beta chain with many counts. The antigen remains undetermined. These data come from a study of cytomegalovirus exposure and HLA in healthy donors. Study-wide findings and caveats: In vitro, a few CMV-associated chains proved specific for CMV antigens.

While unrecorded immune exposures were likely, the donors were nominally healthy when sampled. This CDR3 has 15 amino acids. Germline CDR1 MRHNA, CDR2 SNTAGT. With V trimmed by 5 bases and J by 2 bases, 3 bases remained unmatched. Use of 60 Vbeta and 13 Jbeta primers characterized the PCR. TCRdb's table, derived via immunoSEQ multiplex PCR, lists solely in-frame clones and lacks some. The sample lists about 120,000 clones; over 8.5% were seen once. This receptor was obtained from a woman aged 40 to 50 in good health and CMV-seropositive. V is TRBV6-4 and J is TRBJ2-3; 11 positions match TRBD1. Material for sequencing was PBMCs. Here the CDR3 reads CASSQGQGDTDTQYF. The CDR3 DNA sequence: TGTGCCAGCAGTCAGGGACAGGGGGACACAGATACGCAGTATTTT.